The T cell receptor beta chain under discussion was sequenced for a study of blood T cell repertoires in COVID-19. For the study at large: Samples taken during acute and convalescent COVID-19 were collected in the United States, Italy and Spain. The cDNA or gDNA used as material had been derived from T cells, B-cell-depleted T cells, or PBMCs.

Authors' analysis steps: How many nucleated cells were present was estimated from reference gene primer amplification. The repertoire was sequenced with immunoSEQ multiplex PCR; TCRdb's copy has only in-frame clones and lacks some. V and J calls and clone size are given by that table; D and trimming were obtained from the DNA. The sample lists over 100,000 clones; 81% were seen once. This clone turned up a few times. Within the sample, other DNA sequences also encode this same CDR3. This CDR3 comprises 14 residues. Per germline, CDR1 SGDLS and CDR2 YYNGEE. The V segment lost 3 bases and the J segment 4 bases; nucleotides outside the gene matches: 5.

This sequence joins TRBV9 and TRBJ1-1, with 8 bases matching TRBD1. This sequence was found in a human donor in a cohort sampled during active COVID-19. The sequenced material came from peripheral blood. CDR3 region: CASSAGQGGTEAFF. CDR3 DNA sequence: TGTGCCAGCAGCGCCGGACAGGGAGGCACTGAAGCTTTCTTT.